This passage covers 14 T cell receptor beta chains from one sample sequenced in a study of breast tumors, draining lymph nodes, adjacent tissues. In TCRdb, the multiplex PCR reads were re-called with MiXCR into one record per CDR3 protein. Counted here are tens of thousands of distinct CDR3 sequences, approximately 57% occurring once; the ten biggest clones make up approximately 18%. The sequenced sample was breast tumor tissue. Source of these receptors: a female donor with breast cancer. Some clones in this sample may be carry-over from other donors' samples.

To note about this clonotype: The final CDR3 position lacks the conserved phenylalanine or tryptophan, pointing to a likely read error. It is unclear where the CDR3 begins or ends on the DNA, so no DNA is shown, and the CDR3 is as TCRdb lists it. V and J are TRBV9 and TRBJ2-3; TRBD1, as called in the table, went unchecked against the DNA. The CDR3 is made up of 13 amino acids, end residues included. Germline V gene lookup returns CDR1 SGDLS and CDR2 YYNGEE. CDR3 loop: CASSVEGAGGAYV.

CDR3 sequence: CAISERNNEQFF. CDR3 DNA sequence: TGTGCCATCAGTGAGCGGAATAATGAGCAGTTCTTC. This chain joins TRBV10-3 and TRBJ2-1; no reliable D call. Germline-derived CDR1 and CDR2 are ENHRY and SYGVKD. This CDR3 has 12 amino acids. V was shortened by 2 bases and J by 7 bases, with 6 bases between the two germline ends.

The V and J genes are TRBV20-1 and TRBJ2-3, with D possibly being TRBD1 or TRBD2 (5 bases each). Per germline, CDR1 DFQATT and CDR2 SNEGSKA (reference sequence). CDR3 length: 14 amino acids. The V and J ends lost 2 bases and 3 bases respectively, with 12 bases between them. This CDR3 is CSARLWDGTDTQYF. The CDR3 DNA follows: TGCAGTGCTAGACTGTGGGACGGTACAGATACGCAGTATTTT.

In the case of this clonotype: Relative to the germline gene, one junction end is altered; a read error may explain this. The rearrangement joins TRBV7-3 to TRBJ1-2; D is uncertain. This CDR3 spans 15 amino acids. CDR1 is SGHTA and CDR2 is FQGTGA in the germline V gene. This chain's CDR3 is CASSLTPSTNHGYTF. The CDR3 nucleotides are TGTGCTAGCAGCTTAACGCCGAGTACTAACCATGGCTACACCTTC. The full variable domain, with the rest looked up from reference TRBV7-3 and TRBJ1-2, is GAGVSQTPSNKVTEKGKYVELRCDPISGHTALYWYRQSLGQGPEFLIYFQGTGAADDSGLPNDRFFAVRPEGSVSTLKIQRTERGDSAVYLCASSLTPSTNHGYTFGSGTRLTVV.

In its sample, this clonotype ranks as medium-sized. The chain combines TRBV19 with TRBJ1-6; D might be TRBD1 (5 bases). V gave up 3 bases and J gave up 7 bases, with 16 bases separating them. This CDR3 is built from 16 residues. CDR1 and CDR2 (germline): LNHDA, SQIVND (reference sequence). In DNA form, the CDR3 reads TGTGCCAGTAGTATCCAAGGGACCAGCTGGAATTCACCCCTCCACTTT. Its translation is CASSIQGTSWNSPLHF.

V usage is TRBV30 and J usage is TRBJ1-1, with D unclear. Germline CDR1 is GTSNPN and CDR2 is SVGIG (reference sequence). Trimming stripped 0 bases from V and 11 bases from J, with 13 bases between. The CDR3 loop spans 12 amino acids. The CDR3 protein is CAWSVSHYLAFF. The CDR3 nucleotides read TGTGCCTGGAGTGTTAGCCATTATCTGGCTTTCTTT.

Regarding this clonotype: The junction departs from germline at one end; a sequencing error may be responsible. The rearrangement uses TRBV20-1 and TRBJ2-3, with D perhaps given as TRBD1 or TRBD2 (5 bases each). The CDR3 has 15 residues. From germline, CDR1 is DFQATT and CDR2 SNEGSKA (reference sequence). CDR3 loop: CSVPASSARTGTQYF. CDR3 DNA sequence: TGCAGTGTCCCGGCTAGCAGCGCACGCACAGGTACGCAGTATTTT.

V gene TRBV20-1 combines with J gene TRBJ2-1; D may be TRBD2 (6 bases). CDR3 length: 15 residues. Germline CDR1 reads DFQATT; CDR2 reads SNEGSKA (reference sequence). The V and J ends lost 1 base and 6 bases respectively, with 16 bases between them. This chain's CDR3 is CSARGLERASNEQFF. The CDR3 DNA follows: TGCAGTGCTAGAGGGCTCGAGCGGGCGAGCAATGAGCAGTTCTTC.

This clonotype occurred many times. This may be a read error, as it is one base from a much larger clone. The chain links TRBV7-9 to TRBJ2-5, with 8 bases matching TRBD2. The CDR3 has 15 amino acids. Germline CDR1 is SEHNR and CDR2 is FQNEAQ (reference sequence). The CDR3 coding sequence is TGTGCCAGCAGCTCCCCCGGGACTAGAAAAGAGACCCAGCACTTC. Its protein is CASSSPGTRKETQHF.

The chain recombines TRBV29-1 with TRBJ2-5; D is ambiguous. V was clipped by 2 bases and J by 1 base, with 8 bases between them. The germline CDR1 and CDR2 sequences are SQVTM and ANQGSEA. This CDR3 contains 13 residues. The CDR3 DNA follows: TGCAGCGTTGAAAGGGATAGCCAAGAGACCCAGTACTTC. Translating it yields CSVERDSQETQYF. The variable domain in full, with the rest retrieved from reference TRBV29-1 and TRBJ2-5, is SAVISQKPSRDICQRGTSLTIQCQVDSQVTMMFWYRQQPGQSLTLIATANQGSEATYESGFVIDKFPISRPNLTFSTLTVSNMSPEDSSIYLCSVERDSQETQYFGPGTRLLVL.

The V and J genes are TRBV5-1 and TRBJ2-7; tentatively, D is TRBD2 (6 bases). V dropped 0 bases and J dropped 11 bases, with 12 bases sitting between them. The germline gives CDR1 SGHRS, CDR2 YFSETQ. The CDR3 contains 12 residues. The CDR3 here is CASSLAGGIKYF. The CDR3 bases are TGCGCCAGCAGCTTGGCGGGCGGGATCAAGTACTTC.

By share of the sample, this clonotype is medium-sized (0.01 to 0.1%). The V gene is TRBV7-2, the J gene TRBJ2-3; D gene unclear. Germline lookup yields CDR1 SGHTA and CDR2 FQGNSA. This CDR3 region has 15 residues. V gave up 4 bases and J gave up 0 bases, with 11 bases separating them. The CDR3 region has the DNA TGTGCCAGCAGCTCTACCTACATTAGCACAGATACGCAGTATTTT. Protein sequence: CASSSTYISTDTQYF. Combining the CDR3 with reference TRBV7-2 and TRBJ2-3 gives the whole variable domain GAGVSQSPSNKVTEKGKDVELRCDPISGHTALYWYRQSLGQGLEFLIYFQGNSAPDKSGLPSDRFSAERTGGSVSTLTIQRTQQEDSAVYLCASSSTYISTDTQYFGPGTRLTVL.

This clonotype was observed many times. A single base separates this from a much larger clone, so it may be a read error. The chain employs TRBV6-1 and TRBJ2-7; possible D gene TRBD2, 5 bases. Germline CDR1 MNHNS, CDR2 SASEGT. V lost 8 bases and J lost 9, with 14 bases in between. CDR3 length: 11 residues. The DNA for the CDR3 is TGTGCCAGCGGGCCGGGGATGGGGCAGTACTTC. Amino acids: CASGPGMGQYF.

In DNA form, the CDR3 reads TGTGCCACCAGCACCTTCTCATCCTCTAGCTCTGGGGCCAACGTCCTGACTTTC. Its protein is CATSTFSSSSSGANVLTF. The rearrangement uses TRBV15 and TRBJ2-6; D unclear. CDR1 LNHNV and CDR2 YYDKDF come from the germline V gene (reference sequence). Trimming took 4 bases from V and 0 from J, leaving 16 bases between them. The CDR3 length is 18 residues. The whole variable domain, remainder taken from reference TRBV15 and TRBJ2-6, is DAMVIQNPRYQVTQFGKPVTLSCSQTLNHNVMYWYQQKSSQAPKLLFHYYDKDFNNEADTPDNFQSRRPNTSFCFLDIRSPGLGDTAMYLCATSTFSSSSSGANVLTFGAGSRLTVL.